This T cell receptor beta chain derives from a study of cytomegalovirus exposure and HLA in healthy donors. Study details: One earlier analysis, a look at 180 million or so T cells, found some 120 million unique TCR beta sequences. The early release's HLA-typed donors yielded 65 million to 85 million unique TCRs. Findings of the study overall: A classifier reportedly called cytomegalovirus status with high sensitivity and specificity.

To note about this clone: Its antigen is as yet unknown.

PCR involved 60 Vbeta and 13 Jbeta primers. The table came from immunoSEQ multiplex PCR; TCRdb's copy has only in-frame clones and leaves some out. The sample has fewer than 200,000 clones, around 88% seen once. This CDR3 is built from 13 residues. The junction had 1 base not matched to a gene; V was cut back by 4 bases and J by 4 bases. CDR1 and CDR2 (germline): WSHSY, SAAADI. The chain employs TRBV10-2 and TRBJ2-5; 9 bases fit TRBD2. Material for sequencing was PBMCs. This TCR came from a woman aged 25 to 39 in good health and CMV-seronegative. In DNA, the CDR3 is TGCGCCAGCAGTGTACTAGCGGGAGAGACCCAGTACTTC. It yields the protein CASSVLAGETQYF.